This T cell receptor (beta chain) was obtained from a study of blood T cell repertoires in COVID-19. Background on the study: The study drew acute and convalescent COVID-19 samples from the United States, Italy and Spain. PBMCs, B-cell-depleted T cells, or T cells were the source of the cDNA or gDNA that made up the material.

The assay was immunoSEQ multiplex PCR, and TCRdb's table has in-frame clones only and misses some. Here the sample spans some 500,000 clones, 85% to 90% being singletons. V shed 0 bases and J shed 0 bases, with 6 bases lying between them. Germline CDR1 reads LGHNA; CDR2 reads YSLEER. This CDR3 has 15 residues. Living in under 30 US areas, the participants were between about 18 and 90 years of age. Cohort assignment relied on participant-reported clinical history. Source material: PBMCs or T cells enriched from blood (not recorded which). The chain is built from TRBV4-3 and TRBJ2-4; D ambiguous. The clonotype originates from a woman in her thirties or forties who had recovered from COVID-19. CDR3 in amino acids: CASSQDMAAKNIQYF. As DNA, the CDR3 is TGCGCCAGCAGCCAAGATATGGCAGCCAAAAACATTCAGTACTTC.